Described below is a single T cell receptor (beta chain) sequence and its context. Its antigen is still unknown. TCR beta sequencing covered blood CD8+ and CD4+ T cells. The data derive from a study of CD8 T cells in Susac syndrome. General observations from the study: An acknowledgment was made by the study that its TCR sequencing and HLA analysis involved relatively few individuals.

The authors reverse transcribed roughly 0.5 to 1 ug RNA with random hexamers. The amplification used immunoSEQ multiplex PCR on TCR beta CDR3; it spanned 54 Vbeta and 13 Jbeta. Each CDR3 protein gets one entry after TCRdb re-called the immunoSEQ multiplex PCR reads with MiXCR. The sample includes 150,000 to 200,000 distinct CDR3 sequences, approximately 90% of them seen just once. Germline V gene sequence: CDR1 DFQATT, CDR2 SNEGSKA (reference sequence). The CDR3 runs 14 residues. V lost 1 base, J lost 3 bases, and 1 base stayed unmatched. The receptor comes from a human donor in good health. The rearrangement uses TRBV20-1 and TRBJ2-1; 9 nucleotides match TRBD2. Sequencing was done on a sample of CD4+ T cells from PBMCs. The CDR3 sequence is CSARGTSVYNEQFF. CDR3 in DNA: TGCAGTGCTAGAGGGACTAGCGTCTACAATGAGCAGTTCTTC.